These 28 T cell receptor beta chains were all obtained from the same sample, sequenced in a study of OX40 agonist ivuxolimab in advanced cancers. Preparation of the library involved the immunoSEQ multiplex PCR assay. This is the immuneACCESS table as TCRdb keeps it, with only in-frame sequences that have V and J called. A part of the clones is gone; compared with another copy, unresolved V genes explain less than half, and the rest is unexplained. The sample profile shows 100,000 or so clones; about four fifths of them were found once. The ten largest clones represent about 5.5% of the sample. The sequenced sample was CD4+ or CD8+ T cells sorted from blood, obtained in a trial of the OX40 agonist ivuxolimab. These receptors all come from an adult with an advanced solid tumor such as melanoma, head and neck, liver or kidney cancer.

In regard to this clone: This same CDR3 is encoded by further DNA sequences in the sample. The chain recombines TRBV9 with TRBJ1-1; tentative D call: TRBD1 (5 bases). The germline V gene has CDR1 SGDLS and CDR2 YYNGEE. Between the trimmed V and J ends, which lost 0 bases and 1 base, there was a span of 10 bases. The CDR3 extends over 15 amino acids. CDR3 sequence reads: CASSVGTGGNTEAFF. CDR3 coding DNA: TGTGCCAGCAGCGTAGGTACAGGCGGGAACACTGAAGCTTTCTTT.

This chain uses TRBV27 with TRBJ2-2; TRBD2 matches 7 bases. CDR3 size: 15 residues. Germline-derived CDR1 and CDR2 are MNHEY and SMNVEV (reference sequence). With V trimmed by 4 bases and J by 4 bases, 6 bases remained unmatched. The DNA of the CDR3 is TGTGCCAGCAGTTCTCCTAGCGGAGGCACCGGGGAGCTGTTTTTT. It codes for CASSSPSGGTGELFF.

The chain is built from TRBV29-1 and TRBJ1-2, with TRBD1 identical over 11 bases. After removal of 6 bases from V and 2 bases from J, the junction contained 2 bases not matched to a gene. The CDR3 sequence is 13 residues long. Germline values: CDR1 SQVTM, CDR2 ANQGSEA. The CDR3 DNA sequence: TGCAGCGTCCGGACAGGGGGCAACTATGGCTACACCTTC. Its protein product is CSVRTGGNYGYTF.

The V gene is TRBV9, the J gene TRBJ2-7; D is uncertain. CDR1 and CDR2 from the germline V gene are SGDLS and YYNGEE. The CDR3 runs to 14 residues. The germline V and J ends were trimmed by 4 bases and 2 bases, with 13 bases remaining between them. The CDR3 sequence: CASSTSPGPYEQYF. In DNA, the CDR3 is TGTGCCAGCAGCACGAGCCCCGGGCCCTACGAGCAGTACTTC. Based on the CDR3 plus reference TRBV9 and TRBJ2-7, the full variable domain is DSGVTQTPKHLITATGQRVTLRCSPRSGDLSVYWYQQSLDQGLQFLIQYYNGEERAKGNILERFSAQQFPDLHSELNLSSLELGDSALYFCASSTSPGPYEQYFGPGTRLTVT.

The CDR3 protein is CASSIKRGGRVGTDTQYF. The CDR3 bases are TGTGCCAGTAGTATTAAGCGGGGGGGCCGGGTCGGCACAGATACGCAGTATTTT. The chain uses TRBV19 and TRBJ2-3, with 10 bases lining up with TRBD2. The J segment lost 1 base and the V segment lost 3 bases, leaving 10 bases of the junction unmatched. From germline, CDR1 is LNHDA and CDR2 SQIVND (reference sequence). There are 18 residues in the CDR3.

V usage is TRBV7-2 and J usage is TRBJ2-3; the D gene is possibly TRBD2 (6 bases). CDR1 and CDR2 (germline): SGHTA, FQGNSA. Trimming cost V 5 bases and J 2 bases, with 20 bases left between them. This CDR3 has 17 residues. This CDR3 reads CASSPATRAGYTDTQYF. The CDR3 DNA is TGTGCCAGCAGCCCTGCCACCCGGGCGGGGTACACAGATACGCAGTATTTT.

V usage is TRBV6-5 and J usage is TRBJ1-4; 8 nucleotides agree with TRBD1. After removal of 6 bases from V and 6 bases from J, the junction contained 6 bases not matched to a gene. This CDR3 is 14 amino acids long. Germline V gene sequence: CDR1 MNHEY, CDR2 SVGAGI. In DNA form, the CDR3 reads TGTGCCAGCAGAACAGGACAGGGACATGAAAAACTGTTTTTT. Protein: CASRTGQGHEKLFF.

This clone was found a few times. The rearrangement links TRBV7-9 to TRBJ2-7; D could derive from TRBD1 or TRBD2 (5 bases each). Trimming shortened V by 3 bases and J by 7 bases, and 10 bases separated the two germline ends. The CDR3 is 12 amino acids. Looked up from germline, CDR1 is SEHNR and CDR2 is FQNEAQ (reference sequence). The CDR3 coding sequence is TGTGCCAGCAGCTTGGCAGGGAGAGAGCAGTACTTC. Translated: CASSLAGREQYF.

This clone was seen just once. V is TRBV18 and J is TRBJ2-3; tentative D call: TRBD1 (5 bases). The CDR3 contains 15 residues. Germline loops: CDR1 KGHSH, CDR2 LQKENI. Trimming took 5 bases from V and 3 from J, leaving 15 bases between them. The CDR3 here is CASSTEQGLTDTQYF. CDR3 DNA: TGTGCCAGCTCAACGGAGCAGGGATTGACAGATACGCAGTATTTT.

The CDR3 sequence is CASSLAGTTYNEQFF. CDR3 coding DNA: TGTGCCAGCAGCTTAGCAGGGACAACTTACAATGAGCAGTTCTTC. The J gene is TRBJ2-1, the V gene TRBV7-9, with a possible D match to TRBD1 (6 bases). CDR3 length: 15 residues. Trimming stripped 0 bases from V and 4 bases from J, with 10 bases between. CDR1 and CDR2 (germline): SEHNR, FQNEAQ (reference sequence).

This rearrangement joins TRBV19 to TRBJ1-1, with D possibly matching TRBD1 (5 bases). CDR3 length equals 14 residues. From germline, CDR1 is LNHDA and CDR2 SQIVND (reference sequence). The germline V and J ends were trimmed by 3 bases and 5 bases, with 13 bases remaining between them. CDR3 coding DNA: TGTGCCAGTAGTATGATGCAGGGAGGGACTGAAGCTTTCTTT. Protein sequence: CASSMMQGGTEAFF.

This rearrangement joins TRBV6-6 to TRBJ1-6; TRBD1 might be the D (6 bases). V was clipped by 0 bases and J by 6 bases, with 12 bases between them. This CDR3 is built from 16 residues. The V gene's germline CDR1 is MNHNY and CDR2 SVGAGI (reference sequence). CDR3 residues: CASSYSSGGGNSPLHF. CDR3 bases: TGTGCCAGCAGTTACTCATCCGGGGGCGGTAATTCACCCCTCCACTTT.

This clone was picked up a small number of times. This chain connects TRBV6-1 to TRBJ1-2; possibly TRBD1 for D (5 bases). The germline gives CDR1 MNHNS, CDR2 SASEGT. The CDR3 sequence is 14 residues long. V lost 5 bases and J lost 6, with 16 bases in between. CDR3 sequence reads: CASSTHSGADGYTF. CDR3 nucleotide sequence: TGTGCCAGCAGTACTCATTCCGGGGCCGATGGCTACACCTTC.

This clone has more than one count but fewer than ten. The V gene is TRBV30, the J gene TRBJ1-5, with 8 bases matching TRBD1. V shed 0 bases, J shed 7 bases, and the junction held 2 bases outside the gene matches. CDR1 GTSNPN and CDR2 SVGIG come from the germline V gene (reference sequence). The CDR3 runs to 13 residues. In DNA form, the CDR3 reads TGTGCCTGGAGTGTTACAGGGGGGCAGCCCCAGCATTTT. The encoded protein is CAWSVTGGQPQHF.

The chain recombines TRBV5-6 with TRBJ2-2; D could derive from TRBD1 or TRBD2 (5 bases each). Looked up from germline, CDR1 is SGHDT and CDR2 is YYEEEE. V lost 5 bases, J lost 2 bases, and 16 bases lay in between. The CDR3 extends over 16 amino acids. CDR3 in amino acids: CASSSTGTSNTGELFF. CDR3 nucleotide sequence: TGTGCCAGCAGTAGCACCGGGACCTCTAACACCGGGGAGCTGTTTTTT.

The chain links TRBV5-1 to TRBJ2-1, with 7 positions matching TRBD1. Germline V CDR1 and CDR2: SGHRS, YFSETQ. This CDR3 comprises 17 residues. V shed 4 bases and J 7 bases; nucleotides not matched to a gene: 17. The CDR3 is CASSPGLGTDLRNEQFF. The CDR3, as DNA: TGCGCCAGCAGCCCCGGACTCGGGACAGACTTAAGAAATGAGCAGTTCTTC.

The V call is TRBV30, the J call TRBJ1-1; D is possibly TRBD1 (5 bases). Trimming shortened V by 1 base and J by 11 bases, and 17 bases separated the two germline ends. The CDR3 has 13 residues. Per the germline V gene, CDR1 is GTSNPN and CDR2 is SVGIG (reference sequence). This chain's CDR3 is CAWSGPGRVSAFF. The CDR3 DNA is TGTGCCTGGAGTGGGCCGGGGCGCGTATCTGCTTTCTTT. Drawing the rest from reference TRBV30 and TRBJ1-1, the complete variable domain is SQTIHQWPATLVQPVGSPLSLECTVEGTSNPNLYWYRQAAGRGLQLLFYSVGIGQISSEVPQNLSASRPQDRQFILSSKKLLLSDSGFYLCAWSGPGRVSAFFGQGTRLTVV.

V and J are TRBV4-2 and TRBJ1-5, with unresolved D. This CDR3 has 14 residues. Per germline, CDR1 LGHNA and CDR2 YNFKEQ. V lost 2 bases and J lost 2, with 7 bases in between. CDR3 amino acids: CASSQTAGNQPQHF. In DNA, the CDR3 is TGTGCCAGCAGCCAAACGGCGGGCAATCAGCCCCAGCATTTT.

V gene TRBV19 combines with J gene TRBJ2-7; D call uncertain. Germline CDR1 is LNHDA and CDR2 is SQIVND (reference sequence). V was cut by 4 bases and J by 6 bases, with 16 bases left in between. The length of the CDR3 is 14 residues. The CDR3 here is CASSRVAPPSEQYF. For the CDR3, the DNA is TGTGCCAGTAGTAGAGTAGCCCCACCCAGCGAGCAGTACTTC.

The J gene is TRBJ2-3, the V gene TRBV5-4, with unresolved D. Germline V CDR1 and CDR2: SGHNT, YYREEE (reference sequence). Trimming pared 2 bases from V and 6 bases from J, leaving 7 bases between. This CDR3 has 12 residues. The CDR3 DNA reads TGTGCCAGCAGCTTATCCGGTGATACGCAGTATTTT. Translating gives CASSLSGDTQYF.

The rearrangement uses TRBV18 and TRBJ1-1; D gene ambiguous. Per germline, CDR1 KGHSH and CDR2 LQKENI. CDR3 length equals 15 residues. Trimming left V 6 bases short and J 0 bases short, with 14 bases between. Here the CDR3 DNA reads TGTGCCAGCTCCCCGGGAGCTCAGTTGAACACTGAAGCTTTCTTT. Protein: CASSPGAQLNTEAFF.

The chain's CDR3 is CASSLEGRGEDGYTF. The DNA for the CDR3 is TGCGCCAGCAGCTTGGAGGGTAGGGGGGAGGATGGCTACACCTTC. The chain has TRBV5-1 and TRBJ1-2; possibly TRBD1 for D (6 bases). Trimming shortened V by 0 bases and J by 6 bases, and 15 bases separated the two germline ends. This CDR3 region has 15 residues. The germline V gene encodes CDR1 SGHRS and CDR2 YFSETQ.

The gene calls are TRBV27 and TRBJ2-7, with TRBD2 as a possible D gene (6 bases). Trimming left V 8 bases short and J 1 base short, with 15 bases between. CDR1 and CDR2 (germline): MNHEY, SMNVEV (reference sequence). The CDR3 runs 14 residues. CDR3 nucleotides: TGTGCCAGCTCGACGCACGGGGGTTCCTACGAGCAGTACTTC. It encodes CASSTHGGSYEQYF.

The rearrangement uses TRBV5-1 and TRBJ2-3; 7 bases align to TRBD2. With 4 bases clipped from V and 6 bases from J, the junction kept 11 bases outside the gene matches. In germline, CDR1 is SGHRS, CDR2 YFSETQ. The length of the CDR3 is 15 residues. The CDR3: CASSLGTTVYDTQYF. DNA of the CDR3: TGCGCCAGCAGCCTAGGGACTACCGTGTACGATACGCAGTATTTT.

The rearrangement uses TRBV4-1 and TRBJ1-2; D is unclear. There are 18 residues in the CDR3. The V and J ends lost 0 bases and 2 bases respectively, with 19 bases between them. From germline, CDR1 is MGHRA and CDR2 YSYEKL. The CDR3 nucleotides are TGCGCCAGCAGCCAAGATCTTGGCACGGGCACTTTGAACTATGGCTACACCTTC. Amino acid sequence: CASSQDLGTGTLNYGYTF.

The chain combines TRBV6-5 with TRBJ2-5, with 8 bases that match TRBD1. The CDR3 has 14 amino acids. Germline loops: CDR1 MNHEY, CDR2 SVGAGI. V lost 6 bases and J lost 4; bases outside the gene matches: 7. CDR3: CASSITGGRETQYF. For the CDR3, the DNA is TGTGCCAGCAGCATCACAGGGGGTCGAGAGACCCAGTACTTC.

In this sample, this clone turned up once. The genes are TRBV6-1 and TRBJ2-1; D may be TRBD2 (5 bases). CDR1 MNHNS and CDR2 SASEGT come from the germline V gene. The CDR3 has 13 residues. The V end was cut by 7 bases, the J end by 7 bases, with 14 bases between. DNA of the CDR3: TGTGCCAGCACCCGACCACCGGGGAATGAGCAGTTCTTC. Residues: CASTRPPGNEQFF.

This clone qualifies as medium-sized. V is TRBV7-8 and J is TRBJ2-7; tentative D call: TRBD1 (6 bases). CDR1 SGHVS and CDR2 FQNEAQ come from the germline V gene. V was shortened by 8 bases and J by 3 bases, with 14 bases between the two germline ends. CDR3 length: 13 amino acids. The CDR3 reads CASSPGGGYEQYF. DNA of the CDR3: TGTGCCAGCTCCCCTGGGGGCGGCTACGAGCAGTACTTC.